The 11 T cell receptor beta chains listed next were all sequenced from one sample in a study of OX40 agonist ivuxolimab in advanced cancers. Libraries were prepared by immunoSEQ multiplex PCR; TCRdb keeps only in-frame clonotypes and omits some of them. Among tens of thousands of clones listed, 84% were seen once. The specimen comprised CD4+ or CD8+ T cells sorted from blood, sampled in a trial of the OX40 agonist ivuxolimab. Receptor source: an adult with an advanced solid tumor such as melanoma, head and neck, liver or kidney cancer.

This clone was found once. The chain couples TRBV7-6 to TRBJ2-7, with no clear D. From germline, CDR1 is SGHVS and CDR2 FNYEAQ. The length of the CDR3 is 16 residues. Trimming took off 5 bases at V and 2 bases at J, with 19 bases between the two ends. CDR3 DNA sequence: TGTGCCAGCAGCCACGACGCTAGGGTTCGGACCTACGAGCAGTACTTC. The encoded protein is CASSHDARVRTYEQYF.

This clone appeared once. The chain joins TRBV7-2 to TRBJ1-2; D call uncertain. Trimming pared 0 bases from V and 8 bases from J, leaving 7 bases between. The CDR3 runs 12 residues. Germline CDR1 and CDR2: SGHTA and FQGNSA. CDR3 region: CASSLASGGYTF. Here the CDR3 DNA reads TGTGCCAGCAGCTTAGCTTCCGGGGGCTACACCTTC.

The chain joins TRBV2 to TRBJ2-5; a weak D match, TRBD1 (6 bases). The CDR3 sequence is 12 residues long. From germline, CDR1 is SNHLY and CDR2 FYNNEI. V lost 6 bases and J lost 4, with 9 bases in between. CDR3 sequence: CASRPDRETQYF. CDR3 nucleotides: TGTGCCAGCAGGCCGGACAGAGAGACCCAGTACTTC.

A note on this clone: No DNA is shown, since the ends of the CDR3 on it are uncertain; the CDR3 is the one TCRdb lists. The CDR3 is CASSLVPYEVARGAVF. The V gene is TRBV5-1, the J gene TRBJ2-2; no DNA check was done on the table's D call, TRBD2. CDR1 is SGHRS, CDR2 YFSETQ, per germline. The CDR3 is 16 amino acids in total, end residues counted.

The rearrangement joins TRBV5-6 to TRBJ2-7; D might be TRBD2 (5 bases). CDR1 and CDR2 from the germline V gene are SGHDT and YYEEEE. CDR3 length: 13 residues. V was pared by 0 bases and J by 6 bases, with 10 bases between. The DNA for the CDR3 is TGTGCCAGCAGCTTGGGTCGGGGTGTCGAGCAGTACTTC. Translating gives CASSLGRGVEQYF.

The chain is built from TRBV7-9 and TRBJ1-6; D possibly corresponds to TRBD1 (5 bases). Germline V gene sequence: CDR1 SEHNR, CDR2 FQNEAQ (reference sequence). V lost 3 bases to trimming and J lost 4 bases, with 13 bases between them. This CDR3 spans 16 amino acids. The CDR3 region is CASSFWGRGYNSPLHF. Here the CDR3 DNA reads TGTGCCAGCAGCTTTTGGGGGAGGGGATATAATTCACCCCTCCACTTT. Based on the CDR3 plus reference TRBV7-9 and TRBJ1-6, the full variable domain is DTGVSQNPRHKITKRGQNVTFRCDPISEHNRLYWYRQTLGQGPEFLTYFQNEAQLEKSRLLSDRFSAERPKGSFSTLEIQRTEQGDSAMYLCASSFWGRGYNSPLHFGNGTRLTVT.

This clone was seen just once. The V call is TRBV5-6, the J call TRBJ1-6, with D tentatively TRBD1 (6 bases). This CDR3 comprises 15 residues. Germline-derived CDR1 and CDR2 are SGHDT and YYEEEE. The V and J ends lost 0 bases and 9 bases respectively, with 13 bases between them. In DNA form, the CDR3 reads TGTGCCAGCAGCTTGGCCGGGGGGCGCGTTTCACCCCTCCACTTT. This codes for CASSLAGGRVSPLHF. Variable domain in full (rest from reference TRBV5-6 and TRBJ1-6): DAGVTQSPTHLIKTRGQQVTLRCSPKSGHDTVSWYQQALGQGPQFIFQYYEEEERQRGNFPDRFSGHQFPNYSSELNVNALLLGDSALYLCASSLAGGRVSPLHFGNGTRLTVT.

This chain joins TRBV30 and TRBJ2-7; TRBD2 matches at 7 bases. V gave up 3 bases and J gave up 0 bases; unmatched junction bases: 5. The CDR3 consists of 14 residues. The germline V gene encodes CDR1 GTSNPN and CDR2 SVGIG (reference sequence). The CDR3 sequence: CAWSQGLVSYEQYF. CDR3 bases: TGTGCCTGGAGCCAAGGACTAGTCTCCTACGAGCAGTACTTC. The whole variable domain, filled in from reference TRBV30 and TRBJ2-7, reads SQTIHQWPATLVQPVGSPLSLECTVEGTSNPNLYWYRQAAGRGLQLLFYSVGIGQISSEVPQNLSASRPQDRQFILSSKKLLLSDSGFYLCAWSQGLVSYEQYFGPGTRLTVT.

The rearrangement links TRBV7-3 to TRBJ2-1, with 12 bases matching TRBD2. Germline trimming cut 1 base from V and 9 bases from J; bases unmatched to any gene: 4. This CDR3 has 15 amino acids. Germline V gene data show CDR1 as SGHTA and CDR2 as FQGTGA. CDR3 amino acids: CASSLKASGRVEQFF. In DNA form, the CDR3 reads TGTGCCAGCAGCTTAAAGGCTAGCGGGAGGGTTGAGCAGTTCTTC. Full variable domain (missing parts from reference TRBV7-3 and TRBJ2-1): GAGVSQTPSNKVTEKGKYVELRCDPISGHTALYWYRQSLGQGPEFLIYFQGTGAADDSGLPNDRFFAVRPEGSVSTLKIQRTERGDSAVYLCASSLKASGRVEQFFGPGTRLTVL.

The gene calls are TRBV29-1 and TRBJ2-7; D may match TRBD1 or TRBD2 (5 bases each). Per the germline V gene, CDR1 is SQVTM and CDR2 is ANQGSEA. V was pared by 3 bases and J by 1 base, with 10 bases between. The CDR3 contains 13 residues. The chain's CDR3 is CSVEGPQSYEQYF. The CDR3 region has the DNA TGCAGCGTTGAGGGACCGCAATCCTACGAGCAGTACTTC.

This sequence joins TRBV11-3 and TRBJ1-6; D is unclear. V shed 0 bases and J shed 9 bases, with 6 bases lying between them. Germline CDR1 reads SGHNT; CDR2 reads YENEEA. CDR3 length: 13 amino acids. Here the CDR3 DNA reads TGTGCCAGCAGCTTAGAGTTGGCTTCACCCCTCCACTTT. The encoded protein is CASSLELASPLHF.